Listed here are 5 T cell receptor beta chains from one sample, sequenced in a study of response to subunit inactivated influenza vaccine. TCRdb ran MiXCR on the RT-PCR reads and lists one entry per CDR3 protein. This repertoire shows about 300,000 distinct CDR3 sequences, less than 25% found once; its top ten account for about 10%. This specimen was PBMCs from blood, taken 21 months after vaccination. The receptors derive from a man between 45 and 75 years old who received an inactivated influenza vaccine.

As DNA, the CDR3 is TGTGCCAGCCAAAGCGGGAATGAGCAGTTCTTC. Amino acid sequence: CASQSGNEQFF. This chain connects TRBV3-1 to TRBJ2-1; D is perhaps TRBD2 (6 bases). CDR3 length equals 11 residues. V lost 8 bases and J 7 bases, leaving 9 bases between the germline ends. The germline V gene encodes CDR1 LGHDT and CDR2 YNNKEL (reference sequence).

The V and J genes are TRBV10-3 and TRBJ1-5; a weak D match, TRBD1 (6 bases). This CDR3 comprises 16 residues. Trimming cost V 3 bases and J 0 bases, with 12 bases left between them. Germline V gene lookup returns CDR1 ENHRY and CDR2 SYGVKD. The CDR3 spells CAISELDRSSNQPQHF. The CDR3 bases are TGTGCCATCAGTGAACTTGACAGGAGTAGCAATCAGCCCCAGCATTTT.

V gene TRBV28 combines with J gene TRBJ2-7; D may be TRBD1 or TRBD2 (5 bases each). CDR3 length equals 14 residues. V was shortened by 6 bases and J by 5 bases, with 17 bases between the two germline ends. Per germline, CDR1 MDHEN and CDR2 SYDVKM. This chain's CDR3 is CASSPGPPVNEQYF. In DNA, the CDR3 is TGTGCCAGCAGCCCGGGACCGCCTGTTAACGAGCAGTACTTC.

This clonotype was found a few times. The chain joins TRBV4-2 to TRBJ1-1; TRBD1 agrees at 10 bases. The CDR3 runs 17 residues. Per germline, CDR1 LGHNA and CDR2 YNFKEQ. The J segment lost 5 bases and the V segment lost 1 base, leaving 10 bases of the junction unmatched. CDR3 loop: CASSQVAMDRGETEAFF. In DNA, the CDR3 is TGTGCCAGCAGCCAAGTGGCTATGGACAGGGGGGAGACTGAAGCTTTCTTT.

This clonotype was counted only a few times. The rearrangement links TRBV18 to TRBJ1-2; possibly TRBD1 for D (6 bases). Germline V gene data show CDR1 as KGHSH and CDR2 as LQKENI. The CDR3 length is 17 residues. Trimming stripped 3 bases from V and 3 bases from J, with 20 bases between. The CDR3 nucleotides are TGTGCCAGCTCACCTCTCCGCGGGACAAGCAAGGACTATGGCTACACCTTC. Residues: CASSPLRGTSKDYGYTF.